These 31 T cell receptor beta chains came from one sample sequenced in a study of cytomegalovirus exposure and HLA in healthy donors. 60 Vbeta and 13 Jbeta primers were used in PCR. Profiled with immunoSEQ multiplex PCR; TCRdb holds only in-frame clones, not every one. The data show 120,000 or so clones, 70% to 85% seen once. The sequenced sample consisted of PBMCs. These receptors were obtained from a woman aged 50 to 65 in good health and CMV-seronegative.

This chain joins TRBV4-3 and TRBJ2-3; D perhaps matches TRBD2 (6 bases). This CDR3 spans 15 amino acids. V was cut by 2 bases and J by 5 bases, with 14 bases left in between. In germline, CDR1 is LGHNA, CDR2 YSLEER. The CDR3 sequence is CASSQSSVGGDTQYF. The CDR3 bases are TGCGCCAGCAGCCAATCTAGCGTTGGGGGAGATACGCAGTATTTT.

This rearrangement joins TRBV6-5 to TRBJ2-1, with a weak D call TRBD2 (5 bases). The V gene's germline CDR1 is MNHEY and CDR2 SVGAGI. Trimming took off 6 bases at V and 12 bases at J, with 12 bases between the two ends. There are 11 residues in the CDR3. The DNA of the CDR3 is TGTGCCAGCAGCACCGAGGGAAGGCAGTTCTTC. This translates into CASSTEGRQFF.

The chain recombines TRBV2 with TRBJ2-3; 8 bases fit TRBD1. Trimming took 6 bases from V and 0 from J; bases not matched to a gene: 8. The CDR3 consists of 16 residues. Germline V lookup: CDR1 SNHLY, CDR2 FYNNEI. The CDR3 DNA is TGTGCCAGCAGGGATGATGACAGGGGAAGCACAGATACGCAGTATTTT. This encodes CASRDDDRGSTDTQYF.

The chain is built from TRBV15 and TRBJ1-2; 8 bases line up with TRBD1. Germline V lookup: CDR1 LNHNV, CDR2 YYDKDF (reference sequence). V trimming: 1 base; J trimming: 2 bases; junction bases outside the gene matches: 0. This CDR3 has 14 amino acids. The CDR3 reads CATSRGTGNYGYTF. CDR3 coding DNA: TGTGCCACCAGCAGAGGGACAGGGAACTATGGCTACACCTTC.

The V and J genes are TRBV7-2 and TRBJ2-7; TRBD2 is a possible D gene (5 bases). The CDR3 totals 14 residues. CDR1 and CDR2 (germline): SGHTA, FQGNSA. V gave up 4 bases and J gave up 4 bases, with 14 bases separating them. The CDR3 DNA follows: TGTGCCAGCAGCTCCCGGACTGGGTGGTACGAGCAGTACTTC. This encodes CASSSRTGWYEQYF.

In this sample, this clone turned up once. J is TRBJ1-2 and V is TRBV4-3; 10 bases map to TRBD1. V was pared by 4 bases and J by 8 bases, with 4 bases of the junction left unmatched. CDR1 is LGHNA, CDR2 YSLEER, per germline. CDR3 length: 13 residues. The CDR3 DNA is TGCGCCAGCAGCCGAGGGACAGGGGAAGGCTACACCTTC. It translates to CASSRGTGEGYTF.

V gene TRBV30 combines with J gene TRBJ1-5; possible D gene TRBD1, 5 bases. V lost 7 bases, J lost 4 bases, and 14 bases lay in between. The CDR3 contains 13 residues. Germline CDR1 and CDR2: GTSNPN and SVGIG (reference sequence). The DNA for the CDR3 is TGTGCCTCGGCGGGGGGTCAAAATCAGCCCCAGCATTTT. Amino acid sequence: CASAGGQNQPQHF.

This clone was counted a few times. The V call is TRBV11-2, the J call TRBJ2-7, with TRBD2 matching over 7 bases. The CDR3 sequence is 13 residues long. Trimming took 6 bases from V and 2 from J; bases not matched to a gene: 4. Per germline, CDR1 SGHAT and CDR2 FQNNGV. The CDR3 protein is CASRPGTTYEQYF. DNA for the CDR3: TGTGCCAGCAGGCCCGGGACTACCTACGAGCAGTACTTC.

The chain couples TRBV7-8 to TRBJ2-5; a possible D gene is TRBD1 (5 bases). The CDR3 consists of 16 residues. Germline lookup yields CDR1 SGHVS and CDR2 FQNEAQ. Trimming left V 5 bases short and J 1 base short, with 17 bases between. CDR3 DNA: TGTGCCAGCAGCCAGGGTCTTGGTCCTCCCCAAGAGACCCAGTACTTC. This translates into CASSQGLGPPQETQYF.

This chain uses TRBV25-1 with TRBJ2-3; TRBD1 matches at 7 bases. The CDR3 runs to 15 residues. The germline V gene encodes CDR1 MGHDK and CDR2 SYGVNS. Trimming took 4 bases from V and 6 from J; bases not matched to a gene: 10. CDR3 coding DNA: TGTGCCAGCAGTGGAGGGACAGTTCAATGGGATACGCAGTATTTT. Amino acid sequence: CASSGGTVQWDTQYF.

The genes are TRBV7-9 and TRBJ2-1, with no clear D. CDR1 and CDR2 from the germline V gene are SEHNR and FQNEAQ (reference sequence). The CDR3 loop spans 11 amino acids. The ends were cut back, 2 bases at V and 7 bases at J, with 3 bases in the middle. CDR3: CASSLINEQFF. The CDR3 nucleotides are TGTGCCAGCAGCTTAATAAATGAGCAGTTCTTC.

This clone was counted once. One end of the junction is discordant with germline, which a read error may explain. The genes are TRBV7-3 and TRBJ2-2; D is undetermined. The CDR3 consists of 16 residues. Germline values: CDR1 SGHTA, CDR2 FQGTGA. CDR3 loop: CASSLTTAFNTGELFF. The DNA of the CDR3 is TGTGCCAGCAGCTTAACTACAGCCTTTAATACCGGAGAGCTGTTTTTT. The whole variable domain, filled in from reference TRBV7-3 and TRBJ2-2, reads GAGVSQTPSNKVTEKGKYVELRCDPISGHTALYWYRQSLGQGPEFLIYFQGTGAADDSGLPNDRFFAVRPEGSVSTLKIQRTERGDSAVYLCASSLTTAFNTGELFFGEGSRLTVL.

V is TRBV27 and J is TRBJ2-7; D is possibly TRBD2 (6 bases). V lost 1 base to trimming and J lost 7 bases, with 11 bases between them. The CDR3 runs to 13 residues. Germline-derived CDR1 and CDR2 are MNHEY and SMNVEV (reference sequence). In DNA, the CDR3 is TGTGCCAGCAGTTTATTCGCCGCGGGGGAGCAGTACTTC. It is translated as CASSLFAAGEQYF.

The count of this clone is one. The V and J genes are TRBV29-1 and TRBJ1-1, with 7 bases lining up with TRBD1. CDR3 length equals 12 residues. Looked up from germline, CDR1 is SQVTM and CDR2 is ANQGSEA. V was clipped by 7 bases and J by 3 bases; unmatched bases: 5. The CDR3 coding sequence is TGCAGCGCCCGAACAGGGGACACTGAAGCTTTCTTT. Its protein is CSARTGDTEAFF.

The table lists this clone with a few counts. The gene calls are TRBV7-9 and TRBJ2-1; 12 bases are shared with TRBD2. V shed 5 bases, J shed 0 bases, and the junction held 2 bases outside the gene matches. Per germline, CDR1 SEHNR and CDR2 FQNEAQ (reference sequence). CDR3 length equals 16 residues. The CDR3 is CASSPTSGSSYNEQFF. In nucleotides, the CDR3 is TGTGCCAGCAGCCCGACTAGCGGGAGCTCCTACAATGAGCAGTTCTTC.

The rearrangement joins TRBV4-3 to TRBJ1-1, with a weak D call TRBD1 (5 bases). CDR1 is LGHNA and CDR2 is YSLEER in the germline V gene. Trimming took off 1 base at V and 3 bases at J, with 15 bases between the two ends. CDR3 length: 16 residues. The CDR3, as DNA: TGCGCCAGCAGCCAAGGGGTCCTCCTAGGGGACACTGAAGCTTTCTTT. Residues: CASSQGVLLGDTEAFF.

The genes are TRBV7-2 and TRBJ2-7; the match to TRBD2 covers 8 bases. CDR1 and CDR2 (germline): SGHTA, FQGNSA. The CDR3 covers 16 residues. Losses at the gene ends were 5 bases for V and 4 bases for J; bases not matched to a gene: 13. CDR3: CASSQSIAGFGYEQYF. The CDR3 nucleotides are TGTGCCAGCAGCCAAAGCATAGCGGGATTTGGTTACGAGCAGTACTTC.

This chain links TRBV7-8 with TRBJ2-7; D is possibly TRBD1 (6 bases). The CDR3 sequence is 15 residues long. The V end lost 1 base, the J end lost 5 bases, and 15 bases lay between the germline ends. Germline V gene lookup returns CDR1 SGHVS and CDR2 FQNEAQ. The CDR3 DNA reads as TGTGCCAGCAGCTTAGTGGGCCAGGGGAGTGACGAGCAGTACTTC. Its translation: CASSLVGQGSDEQYF. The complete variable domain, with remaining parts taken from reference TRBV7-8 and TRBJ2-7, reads GAGVSQSPRYKVAKRGQDVALRCDPISGHVSLFWYQQALGQGPEFLTYFQNEAQLDKSGLPSDRFFAERPEGSVSTLKIQRTQQEDSAVYLCASSLVGQGSDEQYFGPGTRLTVT.

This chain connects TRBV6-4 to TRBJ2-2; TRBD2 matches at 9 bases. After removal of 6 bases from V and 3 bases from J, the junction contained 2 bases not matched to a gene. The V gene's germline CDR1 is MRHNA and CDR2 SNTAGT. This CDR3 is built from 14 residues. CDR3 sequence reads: CASRRTSDTGELFF. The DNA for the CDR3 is TGTGCCAGCAGAAGGACTAGCGACACCGGGGAGCTGTTTTTT.

The CDR3 DNA reads as TGTGCCAGCAGCCCTGCCTTGGAGCGCAATGAGCAGTTCTTC. Protein: CASSPALERNEQFF. The chain combines TRBV11-1 with TRBJ2-1; D ambiguous. Per germline, CDR1 SGHAT and CDR2 FQDESV (reference sequence). Trimming took 5 bases from V and 6 from J, leaving 14 bases between them. This CDR3 comprises 14 residues.

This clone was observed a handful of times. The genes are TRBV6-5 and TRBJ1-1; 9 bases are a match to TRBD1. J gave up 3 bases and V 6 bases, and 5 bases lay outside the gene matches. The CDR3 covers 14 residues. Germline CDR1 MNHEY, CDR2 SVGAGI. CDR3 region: CASRPGQGHTEAFF. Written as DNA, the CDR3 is TGTGCCAGCAGGCCGGGACAGGGTCACACTGAAGCTTTCTTT.

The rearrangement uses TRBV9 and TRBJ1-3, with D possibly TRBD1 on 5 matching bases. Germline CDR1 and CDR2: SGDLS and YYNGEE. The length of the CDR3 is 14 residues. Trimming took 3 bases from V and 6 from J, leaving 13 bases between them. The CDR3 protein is CASSEGPFPNTIYF. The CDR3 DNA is TGTGCCAGCAGCGAGGGGCCTTTTCCAAACACCATATATTTT.

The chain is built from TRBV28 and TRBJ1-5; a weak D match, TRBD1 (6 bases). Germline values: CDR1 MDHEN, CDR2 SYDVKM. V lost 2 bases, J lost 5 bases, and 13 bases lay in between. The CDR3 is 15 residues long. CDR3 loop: CASSLIGGQDQPQHF. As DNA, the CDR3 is TGTGCCAGCAGTTTAATAGGGGGTCAGGATCAGCCCCAGCATTTT.

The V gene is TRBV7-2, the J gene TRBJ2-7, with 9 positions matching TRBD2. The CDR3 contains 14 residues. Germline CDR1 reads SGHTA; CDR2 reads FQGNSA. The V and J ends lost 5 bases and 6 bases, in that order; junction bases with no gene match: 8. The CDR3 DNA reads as TGTGCCAGCAGCCAATTTAGCGGGAGCTTCGAGCAGTACTTC. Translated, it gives CASSQFSGSFEQYF.

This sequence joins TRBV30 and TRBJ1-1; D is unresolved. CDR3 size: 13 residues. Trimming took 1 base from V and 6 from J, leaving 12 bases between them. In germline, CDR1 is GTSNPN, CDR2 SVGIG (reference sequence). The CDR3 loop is CAWSEAGNSEAFF. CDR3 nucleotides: TGTGCCTGGAGTGAGGCCGGGAATTCTGAAGCTTTCTTT.

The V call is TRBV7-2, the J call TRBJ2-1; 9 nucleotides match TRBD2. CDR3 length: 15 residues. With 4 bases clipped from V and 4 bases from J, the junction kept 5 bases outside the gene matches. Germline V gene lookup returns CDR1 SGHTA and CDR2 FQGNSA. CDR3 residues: CASSSWTSEYNEQFF. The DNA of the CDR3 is TGTGCCAGCAGCTCTTGGACTAGCGAGTACAATGAGCAGTTCTTC.

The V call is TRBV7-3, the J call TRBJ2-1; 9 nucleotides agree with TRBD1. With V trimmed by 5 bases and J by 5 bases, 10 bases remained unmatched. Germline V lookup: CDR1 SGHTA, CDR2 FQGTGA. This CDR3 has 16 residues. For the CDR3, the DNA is TGTGCCAGCAGCCCACGGGACAGGGTATCCCACAATGAGCAGTTCTTC. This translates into CASSPRDRVSHNEQFF.

CDR3: CASSAGAGGSNQPQHF. The CDR3 nucleotides are TGTGCCAGTAGTGCCGGGGCAGGGGGAAGCAATCAGCCCCAGCATTTT. The rearrangement links TRBV19 to TRBJ1-5; TRBD1 matches at 7 bases. Germline V gene sequence: CDR1 LNHDA, CDR2 SQIVND (reference sequence). V lost 5 bases, J lost 1 base, and 8 bases stayed unmatched. This CDR3 contains 16 residues.

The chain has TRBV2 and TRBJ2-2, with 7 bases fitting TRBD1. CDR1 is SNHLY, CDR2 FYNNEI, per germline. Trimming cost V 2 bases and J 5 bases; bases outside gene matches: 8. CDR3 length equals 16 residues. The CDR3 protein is CASSESIGGDTGELFF. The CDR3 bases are TGTGCCAGCAGTGAATCGATAGGGGGCGATACCGGGGAGCTGTTTTTT.

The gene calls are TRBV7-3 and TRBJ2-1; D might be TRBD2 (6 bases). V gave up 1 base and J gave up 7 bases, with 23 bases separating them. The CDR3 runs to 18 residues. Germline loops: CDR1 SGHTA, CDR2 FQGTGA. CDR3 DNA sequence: TGTGCCAGCAGCTTAAAATTTAATCGCAGGAGGGCCGAGAATGAGCAGTTCTTC. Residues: CASSLKFNRRRAENEQFF. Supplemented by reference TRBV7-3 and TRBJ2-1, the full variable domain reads GAGVSQTPSNKVTEKGKYVELRCDPISGHTALYWYRQSLGQGPEFLIYFQGTGAADDSGLPNDRFFAVRPEGSVSTLKIQRTERGDSAVYLCASSLKFNRRRAENEQFFGPGTRLTVL.

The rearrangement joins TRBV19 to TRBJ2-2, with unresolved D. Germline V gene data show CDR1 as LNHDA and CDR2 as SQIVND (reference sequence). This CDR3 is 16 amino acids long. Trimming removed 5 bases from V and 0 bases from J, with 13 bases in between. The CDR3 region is CASSSFGSPNTGELFF. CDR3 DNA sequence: TGTGCCAGTAGTTCATTCGGGTCGCCGAACACCGGGGAGCTGTTTTTT.